This T cell receptor (beta chain) appears in the sequencing data of a study of CD8+CD57+ T cells in acquired aplastic anemia. Notes on the study in general: Both patients and controls carried the same twenty-nine CD8+ CDR3 sequences.

Profiling that covered TCR beta VDJ and CDR3 relied on genomic DNA as its template. TCRdb called the reads again in MiXCR, with one record for every CDR3 protein. This repertoire shows a few hundred thousand distinct CDR3 sequences, about a third found once; its top ten account for around 0.82%. To note about this clonotype: What it binds is unknown.

The CDR3 loop spans 16 amino acids. The V end lost 1 base, the J end lost 1 base, and 13 bases lay between the germline ends. Germline V gives CDR1 SGHTA, CDR2 FQGTGA. All patients picked for sequencing had shown, by flow cytometry, an expansion of CD8+CD57+ cells. The receptor was isolated from a human donor with aplastic anemia. J is TRBJ1-1 and V is TRBV7-3; unclear D gene. The sample comprised sorted CD4+, CD8+, or CD8+CD57+ T cells (not recorded which) from PBMCs. The chain's CDR3 is CASSLSAGLPNTEAFF. CDR3 bases: TGTGCCAGCAGCTTAAGCGCCGGCCTCCCGAACACTGAAGCTTTCTTT.